This T cell receptor (beta chain) was recorded in a study of blood T cell repertoires in COVID-19. Across the whole study: Sites in the United States, Italy and Spain provided acute and convalescent COVID-19 samples.

The CDR3 is 16 residues long. Trimming pared 0 bases from V and 4 bases from J, leaving 18 bases between. Per the germline V gene, CDR1 is SQVTM and CDR2 is ANQGSEA. Sequenced by immunoSEQ multiplex PCR; TCRdb stores in-frame clones only, minus some. The data contain tens of thousands of clones, 65% to 85% of them singletons. This receptor was obtained from a man aged 80 or over with COVID-19, enrolled during active disease. V usage is TRBV29-1 and J usage is TRBJ1-2, with a tentative D call TRBD1 (5 bases). Sample: peripheral blood. The CDR3 region is CSVEDQAGGVPYGYTF. The CDR3, as DNA: TGCAGCGTTGAAGATCAAGCGGGGGGAGTTCCCTATGGCTACACCTTC.